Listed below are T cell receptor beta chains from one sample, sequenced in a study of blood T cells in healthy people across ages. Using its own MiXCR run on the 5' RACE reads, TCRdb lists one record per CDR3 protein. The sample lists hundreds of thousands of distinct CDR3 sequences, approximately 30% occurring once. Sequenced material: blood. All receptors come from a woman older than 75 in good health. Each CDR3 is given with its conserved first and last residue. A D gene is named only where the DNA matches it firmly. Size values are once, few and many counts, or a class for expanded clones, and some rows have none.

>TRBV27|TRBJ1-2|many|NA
CASSPRTPNYGYTF
TGTGCCAGCAGTCCTAGGACGCCCAACTATGGCTACACCTTC
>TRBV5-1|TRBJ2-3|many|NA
CASSLGLPKSTDTQYF
TGCGCCAGCAGCTTGGGACTACCGAAGTCCACAGATACGCAGTATTTT
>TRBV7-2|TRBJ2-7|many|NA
CASSLRSGSSYEQYF
TGTGCCAGCAGCTTAAGGTCGGGCAGCTCCTACGAGCAGTACTTC
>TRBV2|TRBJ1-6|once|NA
CASNEGRVLRSPLHF
TGTGCCAGCAACGAAGGGAGGGTTTTGAGGTCACCCCTCCACTTT
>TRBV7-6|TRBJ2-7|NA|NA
CASSLALDYEQYF
TGTGCCAGCAGCTTAGCACTAGACTACGAGCAGTACTTC
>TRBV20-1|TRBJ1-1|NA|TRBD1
CSASGQGQADLNTEAFF
TGCAGTGCTAGCGGACAGGGCCAAGCCGACTTGAACACTGAAGCTTTCTTT
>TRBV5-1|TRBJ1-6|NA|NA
CASSLEARSLTLHF
TGCGCCAGCAGCTTGGAGGCCAGGTCCCTAACCCTCCACTTT
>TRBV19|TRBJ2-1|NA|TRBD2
CASSLGRGGLFF
TGTGCCAGTAGTCTGGGGCGGGGGGGCCTGTTCTTC
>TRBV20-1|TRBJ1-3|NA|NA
CSARDPSSGNTIYF
TGCAGTGCTAGAGACCCGAGCTCTGGAAACACCATATATTTT
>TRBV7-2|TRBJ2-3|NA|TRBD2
CASSIGLAGGFRDTQYF
TGTGCCAGCAGCATCGGACTAGCGGGGGGATTCAGGGATACGCAGTATTTT
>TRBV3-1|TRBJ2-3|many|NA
CASSQAILGLEADTQYF
TGTGCCAGCAGCCAAGCGATTCTGGGGCTGGAAGCAGATACGCAGTATTTT
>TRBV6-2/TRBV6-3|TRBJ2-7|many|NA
CASSFTYEQYF
TGTGCCAGCAGTTTCACGTACGAGCAGTACTTC
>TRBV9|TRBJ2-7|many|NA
CASSVAGQGTSYEQYF
TGTGCCAGCAGCGTAGCTGGCCAGGGCACCTCCTACGAGCAGTACTTC
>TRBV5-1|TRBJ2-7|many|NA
CASSEGTHEQYF
TGCGCCAGCAGCGAGGGAACCCACGAGCAGTACTTC
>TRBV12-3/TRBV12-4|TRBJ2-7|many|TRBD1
CASSPDRGVRNEQYF
TGTGCCAGCAGTCCCGACAGGGGTGTGAGAAACGAGCAGTACTTC
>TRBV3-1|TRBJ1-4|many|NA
CASSQGSPNEKLFF
TGTGCCAGCAGCCAAGGCAGTCCCAATGAAAAACTGTTTTTT
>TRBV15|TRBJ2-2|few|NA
CATSRAAGGELFF
TGTGCCACCAGCAGAGCGGCCGGCGGGGAGCTGTTTTTT
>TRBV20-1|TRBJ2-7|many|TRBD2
CSASASGGAYEQYF
TGCAGTGCTAGTGCTAGCGGGGGGGCTTACGAGCAGTACTTC
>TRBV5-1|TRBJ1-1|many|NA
CASSLAQGSAEAFF
TGCGCCAGCAGCTTGGCTCAGGGGAGCGCTGAAGCTTTCTTT
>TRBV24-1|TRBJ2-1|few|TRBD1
CAIGTGGNNEQFF
TGTGCCATTGGGACAGGGGGTAACAATGAGCAGTTCTTC
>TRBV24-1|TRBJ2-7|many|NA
CATSDHRSYEQYF
TGTGCCACCAGTGATCACAGGAGCTACGAGCAGTACTTC
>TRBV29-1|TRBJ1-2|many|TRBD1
CSVRQGPYGYTF
TGCAGCGTGCGACAGGGCCCCTATGGCTACACCTTC
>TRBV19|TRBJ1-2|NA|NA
CASRRIPGNYGYTF
TGTGCCAGTAGGAGAATCCCAGGCAACTATGGCTACACCTTC
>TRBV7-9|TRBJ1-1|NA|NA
CASSLGDGGTEAFF
TGTGCCAGCAGCCTAGGGGACGGGGGAACTGAAGCTTTCTTT
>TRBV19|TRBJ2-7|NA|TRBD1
CASSSTGTGFNEQYF
TGTGCCAGTAGTTCTACCGGGACAGGGTTCAACGAGCAGTACTTC